There are a few counts of the clone carrying this T cell receptor (beta chain). Its antigen is as yet unknown. This record belongs to a study of early T cells in non-severe SARS-CoV-2 infection. For the study at large: The study sequenced bulk RNA from unsorted whole blood, with chains unpaired.

The CDR3 runs 12 residues. V was shortened by 4 bases and J by 9 bases, with 12 bases between the two germline ends. Study conclusions and caveats: VDJdb-based matching was biased toward anti-spike CD8 responses and missed private and CD4 specificities.

Each cDNA molecule carried a unique molecular identifier. TCRdb processed the 5' RACE reads anew with MiXCR; each CDR3 protein has one entry. The repertoire holds about 53,000 distinct CDR3 sequences, with 12% as singletons. The TCR comes from an adult who was a healthcare worker with PCR-confirmed SARS-CoV-2 infection or an uninfected control (not recorded which). The input for sequencing was whole blood, taken at baseline. This sequence joins TRBV12-3 or TRBV12-4 and TRBJ1-2, with a tentative D call TRBD1 (5 bases). The CDR3, as DNA: TGTGCCAGCAGTTCTAACCGGGGCCGCTACACCTTC. Encoded protein: CASSSNRGRYTF.